The 19 T cell receptor beta chains below come from one sample, sequenced in a study of early T cells in non-severe SARS-CoV-2 infection. TCRdb reprocessed the 5' RACE reads via MiXCR and lists one record per CDR3 protein. The table records around 82,000 distinct CDR3 sequences, approximately 12% of them present only once. Sequencing was performed on whole blood. These receptors originate from an adult who was a healthcare worker with PCR-confirmed SARS-CoV-2 infection or an uninfected control (not recorded which).

This chain joins TRBV28 and TRBJ1-5; the D is unclear. The germline V gene encodes CDR1 MDHEN and CDR2 SYDVKM. V lost 0 bases and J 8 bases, leaving 5 bases between the germline ends. The CDR3 runs to 12 residues. CDR3 in DNA: TGTGCCAGCAGTTTATGGGGAGAGCCCCAGCATTTT. This sequence encodes CASSLWGEPQHF.

This clonotype was seen a few times. V gene TRBV5-4 combines with J gene TRBJ2-5; 7 bases align to TRBD1. This CDR3 contains 16 residues. The junction had 10 bases not matched to a gene; V was cut back by 0 bases and J by 5 bases. Germline assignment: CDR1 SGHNT and CDR2 YYREEE (reference sequence). The CDR3 nucleotides are TGTGCCAGCAGCTTGGCCCAAGGGGGCGCGGGCGAGACCCAGTACTTC. It codes for CASSLAQGGAGETQYF.

V gene TRBV27 combines with J gene TRBJ1-6; D perhaps matches TRBD1 (5 bases). This CDR3 has 16 amino acids. Trimming cost V 3 bases and J 10 bases, with 19 bases left between them. The V gene's germline CDR1 is MNHEY and CDR2 SMNVEV (reference sequence). DNA of the CDR3: TGTGCCAGCAGTTTCGGCCTGAGGGGAGTTAACTCACCCCTCCACTTT. Its translation is CASSFGLRGVNSPLHF.

The V and J genes are TRBV11-2 and TRBJ2-5, with no clear D. Germline V gene data show CDR1 as SGHAT and CDR2 as FQNNGV. This CDR3 spans 13 amino acids. Trimming cost V 5 bases and J 5 bases, with 12 bases left between them. CDR3 bases: TGTGCCAGCAGCCCCCTCATGGCCGAGACCCAGTACTTC. Its translation: CASSPLMAETQYF.

This clonotype was found a few times. The chain recombines TRBV20-1 with TRBJ2-1; 11 positions agree with TRBD2. This CDR3 region has 20 residues. V trimming: 0 bases; J trimming: 7 bases; junction bases outside the gene matches: 20. Germline assignment: CDR1 DFQATT and CDR2 SNEGSKA (reference sequence). Here the CDR3 reads CSARDLTSGSQRYRGNEQFF. CDR3 in DNA: TGCAGTGCTAGAGATCTTACTAGCGGGAGTCAACGCTATCGGGGGAATGAGCAGTTCTTC.

The DNA for the CDR3 is TGTGCCAGCAGTGATTGGCGACGGGCTTTCTTT. This gives the protein CASSDWRRAFF. The chain has TRBV28 and TRBJ1-1; D gene uncertain. Germline CDR1 and CDR2: MDHEN and SYDVKM. CDR3 length: 11 amino acids. Trimming took off 5 bases at V and 11 bases at J, with 12 bases between the two ends.

The chain recombines TRBV6-6 with TRBJ2-1; 7 bases are a match to TRBD1. In germline, CDR1 is MNHNY, CDR2 SVGAGI (reference sequence). V shed 5 bases and J 12 bases; nucleotides not matched to a gene: 13. This CDR3 is 14 amino acids long. Here the CDR3 DNA reads TGTGCCAGCAGTCATTTCCAAGACCAGGGGGTGCAGTTCTTC. This encodes CASSHFQDQGVQFF.

This clonotype was seen many times. V is TRBV30 and J is TRBJ1-2; D is perhaps TRBD1 (6 bases). V was clipped by 3 bases and J by 7 bases, with 12 bases between them. Per the germline V gene, CDR1 is GTSNPN and CDR2 is SVGIG (reference sequence). The CDR3 contains 12 residues. The CDR3 DNA reads TGTGCCTGGAGCCCCAGGGGACGTGGCTACACCTTC. It translates to CAWSPRGRGYTF.

CDR3 DNA: TGTGCCCTAGACCGGGGGGATTTAGATGGCTACACCTTC. Its protein product is CALDRGDLDGYTF. This chain links TRBV28 with TRBJ1-2; tentative D call: TRBD1 (5 bases). The CDR3 runs to 13 residues. Trimming shortened V by 11 bases and J by 6 bases, and 19 bases separated the two germline ends. Germline values: CDR1 MDHEN, CDR2 SYDVKM.

This clonotype is deemed medium-sized. The chain couples TRBV20-1 to TRBJ2-7; 9 positions match TRBD2. V lost 3 bases to trimming and J lost 1 base; unmatched junction nucleotides: 7. The CDR3 spans 15 residues. The germline CDR1 and CDR2 sequences are DFQATT and SNEGSKA (reference sequence). CDR3 nucleotides: TGCAGTGCTAGTGCTCACAGCGGGAGGTCCTACGAGCAGTACTTC. It translates to CSASAHSGRSYEQYF.

V gene TRBV6-1 combines with J gene TRBJ2-1, with D possibly being TRBD1 or TRBD2 (5 bases each). Trimming took 6 bases from V and 8 from J, leaving 17 bases between them. Germline assignment: CDR1 MNHNS and CDR2 SASEGT. The CDR3 is made up of 14 amino acids. The CDR3, as DNA: TGTGCCAGCAGCCTAAGGGACCCCTTGGATGAGCAGTTCTTC. This sequence encodes CASSLRDPLDEQFF.

The V gene is TRBV7-2, the J gene TRBJ1-5; D is undetermined. CDR1 is SGHTA, CDR2 FQGNSA, per germline. Trimming cost V 5 bases and J 10 bases, with 15 bases left between them. The CDR3 is 13 residues long. CDR3 sequence: CASSPDVREPQHF. The CDR3 nucleotides read TGTGCCAGCAGCCCGGACGTACGAGAACCCCAGCATTTT.

The sample holds one count of this clonotype. J is TRBJ1-4 and V is TRBV9; no reliable D call. The ends were cut back, 2 bases at V and 7 bases at J, with 15 bases in the middle. Germline values: CDR1 SGDLS, CDR2 YYNGEE. The CDR3 has 15 amino acids. The CDR3 region is CASSVLSGGGEKLFF. Written as DNA, the CDR3 is TGTGCCAGCAGCGTCCTGTCGGGCGGCGGTGAAAAACTGTTTTTT.

The sample holds a few counts of this clonotype. This chain joins TRBV30 and TRBJ2-7; 7 positions match TRBD1. The germline V gene has CDR1 GTSNPN and CDR2 SVGIG (reference sequence). CDR3 size: 15 residues. Trimming at V came to 3 bases and at J to 2 bases, leaving 10 bases not matched to a gene. CDR3 residues: CAWSVWQGVPYEQYF. The CDR3 coding sequence is TGTGCCTGGAGCGTATGGCAGGGGGTTCCCTACGAGCAGTACTTC.

The V and J genes are TRBV28 and TRBJ2-1, with TRBD2 matching 9 bases. Germline V CDR1 and CDR2: MDHEN, SYDVKM. V dropped 7 bases and J dropped 6; count of bases not matched to a gene: 7. This CDR3 comprises 14 residues. As DNA, the CDR3 is TGTGCCAGCAAGGTAGCGGGAGCAGTCAATGAGCAGTTCTTC. Translating it yields CASKVAGAVNEQFF. The variable domain in full, with the rest retrieved from reference TRBV28 and TRBJ2-1, is DVKVTQSSRYLVKRTGEKVFLECVQDMDHENMFWYRQDPGLGLRLIYFSYDVKMKEKGDIPEGYSVSREKKERFSLILESASTNQTSMYLCASKVAGAVNEQFFGPGTRLTVL.

Only a few counts were recorded for this clonotype. The CDR3 region has the DNA TGTGCCAGCAGTTTAGCCTCACGGACACTCTATGGCTACACCTTC. It is translated as CASSLASRTLYGYTF. The chain is built from TRBV28 and TRBJ1-2; tentative D call: TRBD1 (5 bases). CDR3 length: 15 amino acids. The ends were cut back, 2 bases at V and 4 bases at J, with 14 bases in the middle. The germline CDR1 and CDR2 sequences are MDHEN and SYDVKM.

The rearrangement uses TRBV5-1 and TRBJ1-3; 7 bases fit TRBD1. Germline CDR1 and CDR2: SGHRS and YFSETQ. There are 16 residues in the CDR3. V lost 3 bases to trimming and J lost 0 bases; unmatched junction nucleotides: 6. CDR3 bases: TGCGCCAGCAGCTCCACAGGGGTCCACTCTGGAAACACCATATATTTT. Translated, it gives CASSSTGVHSGNTIYF.

There are many counts of this clonotype. This chain links TRBV3-1 with TRBJ2-5; D is perhaps TRBD2 (5 bases). The CDR3 sequence is 13 residues long. Germline CDR1 and CDR2: LGHDT and YNNKEL (reference sequence). Deletions cut 4 bases from V and 9 bases from J, with 15 bases between. CDR3 region: CASSPIGRGAQYF. As DNA, the CDR3 is TGTGCCAGCAGCCCCATAGGCCGGGGTGCCCAGTACTTC.

In regard to this clonotype: Given a much more abundant clone one base away, this may be a read error. The gene calls are TRBV2 and TRBJ2-3, with TRBD2 matching 8 bases. The CDR3 length is 16 residues. Germline CDR1 is SNHLY and CDR2 is FYNNEI. The trim removed 8 bases at V and 6 bases at J, leaving 16 bases unmatched. The CDR3 spells CASEYVAGGSGDTQYF. The CDR3 DNA sequence: TGTGCCAGCGAGTATGTTGCGGGAGGCTCGGGGGATACGCAGTATTTT.